The subject of this entry is one TCR beta chain. Antigen: not known. All included Susac syndrome patients satisfied recently defined diagnostic criteria for definite or probable disease. The data were taken from a study of CD8 T cells in Susac syndrome. cDNA came from around 0.5 to 1 ug RNA primed by random hexamers. TCRdb re-analysed the immunoSEQ multiplex PCR reads in MiXCR, keeping a single row per CDR3 protein. The table lists some 130,000 distinct CDR3 sequences, approximately 95% of them singletons. Germline values: CDR1 SGHVS, CDR2 FNYEAQ. With V trimmed by 5 bases and J by 4 bases, 8 bases remained unmatched. The CDR3 has 16 residues. General study findings and limits: CD8+ clonal expansion in Susac was maximal in TEMRA cells and in active patients.

The receptor's source is a human donor with Susac syndrome. What was sequenced was CD8+ T cells from PBMCs. The genes are TRBV7-6 and TRBJ2-6; TRBD1 matches at 7 bases. Here the CDR3 reads CASSAGTGAGANVLTF. Written as DNA, the CDR3 is TGTGCCAGCAGCGCAGGAACAGGGGCAGGGGCCAACGTCCTGACTTTC.